The present T cell receptor (beta chain) was sequenced within a study of blood T cell repertoires in COVID-19. Study in general: Samples of COVID-19 (acute and convalescent) were obtained from the United States, Italy and Spain. T cells, B-cell-depleted T cells, or PBMCs provided the cDNA or gDNA that served as material.

This clone was counted once. This same CDR3 is encoded by further DNA sequences in the sample. The J segment lost 4 bases and the V segment lost 2 bases, leaving 8 bases of the junction unmatched. CDR3 length equals 17 residues. CDR1 is MDHEN and CDR2 is SYDVKM in the germline V gene. Original data processing: Nucleated cell counts were estimated from reference gene primer amplification. Some clones are missing from TCRdb's copy, which holds only in-frame ones; the method was immunoSEQ multiplex PCR. From that table come the V and J calls and clone size; the DNA was used to work out D and trimming. This table has under 250,000 clones, 80% to 85% appearing once.

The receptor was isolated from a woman younger than 45 who had recovered from COVID-19. The chain employs TRBV28 and TRBJ2-6; 7 nucleotides align to TRBD1. The sample taken for sequencing was peripheral blood. The DNA of the CDR3 is TGTGCCAGCAGTTTACGCACAGGGGTTCCCGGGGCCAACGTCCTGACTTTC. The encoded protein is CASSLRTGVPGANVLTF.